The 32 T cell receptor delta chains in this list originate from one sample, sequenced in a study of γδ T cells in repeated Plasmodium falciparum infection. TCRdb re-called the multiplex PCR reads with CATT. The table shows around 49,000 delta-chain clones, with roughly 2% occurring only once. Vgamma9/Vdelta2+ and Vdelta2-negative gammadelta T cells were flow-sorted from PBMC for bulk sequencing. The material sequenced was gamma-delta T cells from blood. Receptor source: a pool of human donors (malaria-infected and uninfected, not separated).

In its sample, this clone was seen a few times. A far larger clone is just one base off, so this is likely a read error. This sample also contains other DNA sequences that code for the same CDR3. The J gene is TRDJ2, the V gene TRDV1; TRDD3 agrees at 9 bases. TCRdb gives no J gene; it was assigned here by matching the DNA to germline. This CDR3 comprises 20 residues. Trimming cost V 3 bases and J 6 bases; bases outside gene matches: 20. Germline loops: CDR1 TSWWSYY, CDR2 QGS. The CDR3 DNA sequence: TGTGCTCTTGGGGAGCACCCCATACCGGGGGATACAGTTGGGGCAGCACAACTCTTCTTT. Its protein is CALGEHPIPGDTVGAAQLFF.

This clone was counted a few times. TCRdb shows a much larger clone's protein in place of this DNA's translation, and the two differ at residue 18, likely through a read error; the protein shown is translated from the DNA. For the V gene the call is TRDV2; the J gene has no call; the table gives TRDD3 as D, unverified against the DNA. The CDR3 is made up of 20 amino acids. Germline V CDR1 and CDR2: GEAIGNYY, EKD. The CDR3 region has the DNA TGTGCCTGTGACATTTTACTGGGGGTCCCTGGGCCCTGGGACACCCGACAGACGTTTTTC. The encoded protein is CACDILLGVPGPWDTRQTFF.

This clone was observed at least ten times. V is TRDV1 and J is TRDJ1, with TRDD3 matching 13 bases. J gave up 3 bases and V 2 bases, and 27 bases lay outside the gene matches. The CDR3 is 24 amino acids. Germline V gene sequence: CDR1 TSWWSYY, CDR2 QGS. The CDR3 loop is CALGEWYPTLSTGGYEGSPDKLIF. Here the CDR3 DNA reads TGTGCTCTTGGGGAATGGTATCCTACCTTGAGTACTGGGGGATACGAGGGGTCCCCCGATAAACTCATCTTT.

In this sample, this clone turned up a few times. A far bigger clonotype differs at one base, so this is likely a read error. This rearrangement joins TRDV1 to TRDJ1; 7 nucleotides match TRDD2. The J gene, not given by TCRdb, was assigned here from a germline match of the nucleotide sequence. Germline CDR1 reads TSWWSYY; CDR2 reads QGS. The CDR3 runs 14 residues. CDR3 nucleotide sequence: TGTGCCCTTGCGGTTTATTCCTACGGGGATAAACTCATCTTT. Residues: CALAVYSYGDKLIF.

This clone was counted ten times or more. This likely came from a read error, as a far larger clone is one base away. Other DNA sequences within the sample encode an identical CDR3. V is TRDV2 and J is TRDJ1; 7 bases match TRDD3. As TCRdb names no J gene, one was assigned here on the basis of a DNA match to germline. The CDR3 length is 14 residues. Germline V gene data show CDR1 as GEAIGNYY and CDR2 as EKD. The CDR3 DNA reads TGTGCTTGTGACTCACTGGGGACTACCGATAAACTCATCTTT. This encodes CACDSLGTTDKLIF.

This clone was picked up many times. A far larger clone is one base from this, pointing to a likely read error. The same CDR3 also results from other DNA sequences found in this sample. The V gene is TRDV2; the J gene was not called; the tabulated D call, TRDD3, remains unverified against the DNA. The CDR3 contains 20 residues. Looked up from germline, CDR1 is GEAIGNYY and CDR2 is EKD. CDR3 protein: CACDTIEKRGTGDSTDKLIF. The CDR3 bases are TGTGCCTGTGACACAATAGAAAAGAGGGGGACTGGGGATTCCACCGATAAGCTCATCTTT.

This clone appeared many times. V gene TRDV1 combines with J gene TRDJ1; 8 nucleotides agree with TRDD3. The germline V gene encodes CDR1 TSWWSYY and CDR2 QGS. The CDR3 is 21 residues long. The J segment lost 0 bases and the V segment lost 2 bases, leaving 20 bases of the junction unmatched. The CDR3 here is CALGEKGLLNLLGADTDKLIF. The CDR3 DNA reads TGTGCTCTTGGGGAAAAAGGCCTTCTTAACCTACTGGGGGCTGACACCGATAAACTCATCTTT.

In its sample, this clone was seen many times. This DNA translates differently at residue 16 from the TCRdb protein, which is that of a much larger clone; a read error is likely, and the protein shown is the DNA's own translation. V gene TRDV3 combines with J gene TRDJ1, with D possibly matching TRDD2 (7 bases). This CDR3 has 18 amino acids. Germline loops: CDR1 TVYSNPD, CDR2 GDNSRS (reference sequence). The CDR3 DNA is TGTGCCTTGAATTTTCCTACGTGGTGGGGGGCGTACACCGATAAACCCATCTTT. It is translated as CALNFPTWWGAYTDKPIF.

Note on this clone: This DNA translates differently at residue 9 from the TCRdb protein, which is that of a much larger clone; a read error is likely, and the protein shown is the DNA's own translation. The CDR3 region has the DNA TGTGCCTGTGACATTTTACTGGGGGCCCCTGGGCCCTGGGACACCCGACAGATGTTTTTC. Translating it yields CACDILLGAPGPWDTRQMFF. The rearrangement links TRDV2 to TRDJ3; TRDD3 agrees at 8 bases. No J segment appears in TCRdb, so it was assigned here by matching the sequence to germline. In germline, CDR1 is GEAIGNYY, CDR2 EKD. This CDR3 is 20 amino acids long. V shed 2 bases and J 2 bases; nucleotides not matched to a gene: 13.

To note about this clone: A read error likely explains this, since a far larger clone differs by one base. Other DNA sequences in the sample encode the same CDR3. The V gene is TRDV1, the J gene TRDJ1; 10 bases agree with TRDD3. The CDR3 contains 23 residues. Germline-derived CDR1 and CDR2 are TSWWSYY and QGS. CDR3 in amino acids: CALGDKAPAWGILLLGPLPKLIF. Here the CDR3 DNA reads TGCGCTCTTGGGGACAAAGCCCCGGCATGGGGGATACTCCTCTTAGGACCTCTCCCTAAACTCATCTTT.

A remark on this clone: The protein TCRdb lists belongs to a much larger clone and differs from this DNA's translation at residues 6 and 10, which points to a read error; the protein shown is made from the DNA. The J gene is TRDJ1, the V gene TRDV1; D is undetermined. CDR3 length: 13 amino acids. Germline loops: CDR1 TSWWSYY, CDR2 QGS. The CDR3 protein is CALGELPADELIF. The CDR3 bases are TGTGCTCTTGGGGAACTTCCGGCCGATGAACTCATCTTT.

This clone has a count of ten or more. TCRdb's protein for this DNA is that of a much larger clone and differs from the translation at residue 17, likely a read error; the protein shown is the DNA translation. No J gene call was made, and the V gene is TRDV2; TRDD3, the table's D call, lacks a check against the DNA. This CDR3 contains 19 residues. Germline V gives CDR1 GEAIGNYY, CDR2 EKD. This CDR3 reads CACDTGNLYWGTDTDKPIF. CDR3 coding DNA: TGTGCCTGTGACACCGGTAACCTCTACTGGGGGACCGACACCGATAAACCCATCTTT.

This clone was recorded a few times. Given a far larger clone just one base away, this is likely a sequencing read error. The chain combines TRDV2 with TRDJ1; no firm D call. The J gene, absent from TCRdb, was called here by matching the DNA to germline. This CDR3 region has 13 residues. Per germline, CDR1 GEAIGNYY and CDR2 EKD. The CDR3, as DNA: TGCGCCTGTGATCAAATTGAGACCGATAAACTCATCTTT. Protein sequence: CACDQIETDKLIF.

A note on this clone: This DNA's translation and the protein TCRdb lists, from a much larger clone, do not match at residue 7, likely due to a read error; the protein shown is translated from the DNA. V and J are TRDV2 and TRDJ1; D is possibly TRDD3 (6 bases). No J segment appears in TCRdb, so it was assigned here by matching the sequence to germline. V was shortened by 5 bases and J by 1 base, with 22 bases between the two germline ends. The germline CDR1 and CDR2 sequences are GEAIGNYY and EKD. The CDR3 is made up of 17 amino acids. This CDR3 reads CACGIGEIRWCTDKLIF. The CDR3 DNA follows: TGTGCCTGTGGGATAGGGGAGATACGTTGGTGCACCGATAAACTCATCTTT.

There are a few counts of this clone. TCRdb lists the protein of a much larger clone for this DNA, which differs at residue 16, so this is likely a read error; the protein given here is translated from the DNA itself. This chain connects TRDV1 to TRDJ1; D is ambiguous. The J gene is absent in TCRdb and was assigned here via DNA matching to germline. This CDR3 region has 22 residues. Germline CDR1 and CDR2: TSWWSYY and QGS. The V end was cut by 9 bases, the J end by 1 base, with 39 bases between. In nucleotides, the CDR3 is TGTGCTCTGCTTCAGCGGCCCTTTTATTTCCCCCCCCATCCCTCAACCACCGATAAACTCATCTTT. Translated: CALLQRPFYFPPHPSTTDKLIF.

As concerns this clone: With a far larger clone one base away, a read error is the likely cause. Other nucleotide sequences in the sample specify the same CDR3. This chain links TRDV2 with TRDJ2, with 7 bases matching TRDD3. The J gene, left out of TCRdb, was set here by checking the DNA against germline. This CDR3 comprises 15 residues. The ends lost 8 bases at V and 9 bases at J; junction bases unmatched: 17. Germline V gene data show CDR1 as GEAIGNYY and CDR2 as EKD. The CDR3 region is CAFTELGEPSSQLFF. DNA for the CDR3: TGTGCCTTTACTGAATTGGGGGAGCCTTCTTCACAACTCTTCTTT.

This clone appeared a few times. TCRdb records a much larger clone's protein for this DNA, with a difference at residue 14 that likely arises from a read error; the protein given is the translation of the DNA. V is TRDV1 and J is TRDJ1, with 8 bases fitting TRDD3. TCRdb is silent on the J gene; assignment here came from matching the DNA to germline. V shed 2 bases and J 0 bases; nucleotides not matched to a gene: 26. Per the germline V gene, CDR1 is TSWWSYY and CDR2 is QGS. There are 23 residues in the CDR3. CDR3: CALGEKHHPYLTGGPYHTDKLIF. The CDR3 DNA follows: TGTGCTCTTGGGGAAAAACACCACCCCTACTTAACTGGGGGTCCATACCACACCGATAAACTCATCTTT.

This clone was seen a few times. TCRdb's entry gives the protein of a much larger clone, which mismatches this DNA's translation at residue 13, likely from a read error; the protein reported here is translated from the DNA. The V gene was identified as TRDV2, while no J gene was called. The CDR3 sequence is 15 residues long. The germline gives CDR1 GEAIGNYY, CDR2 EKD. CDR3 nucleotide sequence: TGTGCCTGTGACACCGTATTGAGAAGCACCGATAAACCCATCTTT. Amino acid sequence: CACDTVLRSTDKPIF.

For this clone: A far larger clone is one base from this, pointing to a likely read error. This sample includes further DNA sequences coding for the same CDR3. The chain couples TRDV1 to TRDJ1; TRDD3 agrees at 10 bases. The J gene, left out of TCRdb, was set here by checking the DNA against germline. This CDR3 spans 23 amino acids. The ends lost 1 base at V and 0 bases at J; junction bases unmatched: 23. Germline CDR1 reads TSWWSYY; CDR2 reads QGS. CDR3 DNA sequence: TGTGCTCTTGGGGAACGGACCCCGCCTTCGTCCGGGGGATACGCTCCCTACACCGATAAACTCATCTTT. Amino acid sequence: CALGERTPPSSGGYAPYTDKLIF.

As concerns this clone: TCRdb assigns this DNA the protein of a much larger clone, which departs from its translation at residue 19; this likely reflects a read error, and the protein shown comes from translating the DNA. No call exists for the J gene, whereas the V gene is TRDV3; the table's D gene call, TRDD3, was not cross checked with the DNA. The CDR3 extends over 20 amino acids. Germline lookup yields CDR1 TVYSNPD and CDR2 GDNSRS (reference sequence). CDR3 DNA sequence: TGTGCCTTTAGGGTCTACCTCTACGAGTACTGGGGGGTCTACACCGATAAACTCACCTTT. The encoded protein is CAFRVYLYEYWGVYTDKLTF.

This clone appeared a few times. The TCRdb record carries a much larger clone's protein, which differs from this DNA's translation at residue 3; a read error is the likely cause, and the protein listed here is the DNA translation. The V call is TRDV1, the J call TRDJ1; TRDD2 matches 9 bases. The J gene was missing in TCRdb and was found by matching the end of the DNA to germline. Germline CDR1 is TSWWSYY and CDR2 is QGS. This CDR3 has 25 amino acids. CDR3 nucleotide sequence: TGTGCTCCTGGGAACCCCCTTCCTACAGTCCTCTACTTACTGGGTTCGATAGGAGCATCCGATAAACTCATCTTT. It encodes CAPGNPLPTVLYLLGSIGASDKLIF.

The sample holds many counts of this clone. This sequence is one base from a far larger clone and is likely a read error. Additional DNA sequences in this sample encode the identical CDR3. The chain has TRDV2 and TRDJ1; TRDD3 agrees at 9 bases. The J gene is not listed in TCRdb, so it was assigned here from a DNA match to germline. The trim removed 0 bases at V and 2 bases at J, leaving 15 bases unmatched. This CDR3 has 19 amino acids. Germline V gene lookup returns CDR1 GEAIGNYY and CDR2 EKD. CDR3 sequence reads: CACDTFPALGDPFTDKLIF. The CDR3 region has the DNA TGTGCCTGTGACACCTTCCCGGCTCTGGGGGATCCTTTTACCGATAAACTCATCTTT.

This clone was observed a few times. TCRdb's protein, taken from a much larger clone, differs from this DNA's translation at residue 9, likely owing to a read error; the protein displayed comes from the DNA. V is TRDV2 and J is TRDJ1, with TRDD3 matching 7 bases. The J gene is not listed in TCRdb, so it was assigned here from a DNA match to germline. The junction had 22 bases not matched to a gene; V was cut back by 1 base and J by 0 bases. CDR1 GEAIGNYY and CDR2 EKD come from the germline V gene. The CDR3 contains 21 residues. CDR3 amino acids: CACDTLLLRDTDLDNTDKLIF. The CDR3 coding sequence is TGTGCCTGTGACACTCTTTTACTGAGGGATACTGACCTCGACAACACCGATAAACTCATCTTT.

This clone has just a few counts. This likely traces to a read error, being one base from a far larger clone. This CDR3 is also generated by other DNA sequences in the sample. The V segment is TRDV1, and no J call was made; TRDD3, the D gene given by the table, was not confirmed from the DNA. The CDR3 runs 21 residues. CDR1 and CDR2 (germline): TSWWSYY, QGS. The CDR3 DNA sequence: TGTGCTCTTGGGGAACAGAGCCTTTACTGGGGGATAGTGGGTCCTTCCGATAAGCTCATCTTT. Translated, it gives CALGEQSLYWGIVGPSDKLIF.

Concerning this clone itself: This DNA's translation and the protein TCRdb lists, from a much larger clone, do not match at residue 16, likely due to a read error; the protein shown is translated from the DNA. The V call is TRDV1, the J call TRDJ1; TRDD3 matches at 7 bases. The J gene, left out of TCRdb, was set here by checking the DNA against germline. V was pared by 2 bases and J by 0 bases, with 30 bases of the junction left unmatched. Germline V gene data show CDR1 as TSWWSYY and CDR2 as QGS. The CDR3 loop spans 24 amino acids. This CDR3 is CALGEYSPFNAASWGVLYTDKLIF. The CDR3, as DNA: TGTGCTCTTGGGGAATACTCTCCGTTTAATGCGGCTAGCTGGGGGGTCTTGTACACCGATAAACTCATCTTT.

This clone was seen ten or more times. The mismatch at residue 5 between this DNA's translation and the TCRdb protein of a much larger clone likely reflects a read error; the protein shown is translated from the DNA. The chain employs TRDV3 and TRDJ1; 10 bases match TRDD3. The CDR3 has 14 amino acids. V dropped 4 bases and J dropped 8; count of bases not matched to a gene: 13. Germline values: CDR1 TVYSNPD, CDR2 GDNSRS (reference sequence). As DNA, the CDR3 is TGTGCCTCCTATTGCTGGGGGATAGGGCCAAAACTCATCTTT. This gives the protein CASYCWGIGPKLIF.

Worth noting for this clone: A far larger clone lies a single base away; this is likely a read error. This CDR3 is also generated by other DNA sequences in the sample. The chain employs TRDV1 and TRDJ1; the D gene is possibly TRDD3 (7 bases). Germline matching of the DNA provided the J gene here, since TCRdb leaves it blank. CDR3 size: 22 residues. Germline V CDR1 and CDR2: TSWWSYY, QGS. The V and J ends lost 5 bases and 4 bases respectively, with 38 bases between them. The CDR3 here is CALGPALFLGLLGTPGGDKLIF. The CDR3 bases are TGTGCTCTTGGGCCCGCTCTCTTCCTCGGACTACTGGGGACGCCGGGGGGCGATAAACTCATCTTT.

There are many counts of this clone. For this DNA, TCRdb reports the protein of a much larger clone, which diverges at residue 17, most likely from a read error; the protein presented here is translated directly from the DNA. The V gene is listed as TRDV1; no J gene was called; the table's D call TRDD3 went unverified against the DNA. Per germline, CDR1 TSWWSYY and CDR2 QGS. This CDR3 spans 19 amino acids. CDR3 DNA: TGTGCTTTTGCGATCGGTCTTCCAACTCACTCTGGGTGGTCCGATAAACCCATCTTT. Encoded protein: CAFAIGLPTHSGWSDKPIF.

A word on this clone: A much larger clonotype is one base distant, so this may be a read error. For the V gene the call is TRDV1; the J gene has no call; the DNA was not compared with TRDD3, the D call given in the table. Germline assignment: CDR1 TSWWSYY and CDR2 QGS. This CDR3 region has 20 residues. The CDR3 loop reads CALGELEFRLPVPYTDKLIF. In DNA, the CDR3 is TGTGCTCTTGGGGAACTAGAGTTCCGATTACCAGTACCGTACACCGATAAGCTCATCTTT.

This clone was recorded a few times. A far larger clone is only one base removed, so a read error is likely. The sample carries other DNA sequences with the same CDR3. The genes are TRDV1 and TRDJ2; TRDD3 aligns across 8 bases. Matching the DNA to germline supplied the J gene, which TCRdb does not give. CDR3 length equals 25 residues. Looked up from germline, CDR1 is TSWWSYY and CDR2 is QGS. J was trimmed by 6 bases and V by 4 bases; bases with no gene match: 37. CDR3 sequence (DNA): TGTGCTCTTGGGGCCCCATTTTTCCCCTACACCCAACGTACTGGGGGGTACGACGGGGCAGCACAACTCTTCTTT. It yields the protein CALGAPFFPYTQRTGGYDGAAQLFF.

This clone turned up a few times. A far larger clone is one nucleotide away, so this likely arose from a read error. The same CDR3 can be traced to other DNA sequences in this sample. CDR3 sequence: CACDKLMGDTKTNWDTRQMFF. The CDR3 DNA reads as TGTGCCTGCGACAAGTTGATGGGGGATACCAAAACGAACTGGGACACCCGACAGATGTTTTTC. The V gene is TRDV2, the J gene TRDJ3, with 10 positions matching TRDD3. Germline matching of the DNA provided the J gene here, since TCRdb leaves it blank. Per germline, CDR1 GEAIGNYY and CDR2 EKD. This CDR3 spans 21 amino acids.

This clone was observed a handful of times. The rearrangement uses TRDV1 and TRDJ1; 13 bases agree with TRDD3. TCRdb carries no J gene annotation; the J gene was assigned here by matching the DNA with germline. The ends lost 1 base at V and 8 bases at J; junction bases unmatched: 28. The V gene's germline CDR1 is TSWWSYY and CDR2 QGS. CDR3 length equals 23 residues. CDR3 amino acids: CALGERYSYVVRTGGYEGGKLIF. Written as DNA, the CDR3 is TGTGCTCTTGGGGAACGGTATTCCTACGTCGTCCGTACTGGGGGATACGAAGGGGGGAAACTCATCTTT.